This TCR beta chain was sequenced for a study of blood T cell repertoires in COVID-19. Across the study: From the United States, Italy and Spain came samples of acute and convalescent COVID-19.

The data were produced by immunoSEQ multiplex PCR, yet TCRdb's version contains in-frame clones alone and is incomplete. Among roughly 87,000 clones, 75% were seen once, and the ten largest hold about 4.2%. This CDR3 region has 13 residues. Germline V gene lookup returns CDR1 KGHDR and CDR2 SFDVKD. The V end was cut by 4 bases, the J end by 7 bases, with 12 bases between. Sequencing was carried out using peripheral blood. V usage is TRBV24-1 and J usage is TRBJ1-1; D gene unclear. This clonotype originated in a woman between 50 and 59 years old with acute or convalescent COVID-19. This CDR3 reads CATSDPDKDEAFF. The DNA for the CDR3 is TGTGCCACCAGTGACCCTGACAAAGATGAAGCTTTCTTT.